This T cell receptor (beta chain) was sequenced during a study of T cells in Graves' hyperthyroidism and ophthalmopathy. RNA transcripts served as the template for amplifying TCR beta CDR3 regions. A first-round RT-PCR of the TCR CDR3 used the HTBI primer set. TCRdb independently ran MiXCR on the multiplex PCR reads; one entry per CDR3 protein. This sample yields some 600,000 distinct CDR3 sequences, of which roughly 13% are seen a single time; 5% to 7% belongs to the top ten. This clonotype was seen at least ten times. J was trimmed by 6 bases and V by 2 bases; bases with no gene match: 3. The CDR3 spans 14 residues. CDR1 and CDR2 (germline): LNHDA, SQIVND (reference sequence).

This sequence joins TRBV19 and TRBJ2-1; 8 bases match TRBD1. The material sequenced was blood. The TCR comes from a young woman with Graves' hyperthyroidism that later progressed to Graves' ophthalmopathy. CDR3 nucleotide sequence: TGTGCCAGTAGTATAAGACAGGGGTTCAATGAGCAGTTCTTC. Translating gives CASSIRQGFNEQFF. Supplemented by reference TRBV19 and TRBJ2-1, the full variable domain reads DGGITQSPKYLFRKEGQNVTLSCEQNLNHDAMYWYRQDPGQGLRLIYYSQIVNDFQKGDIAEGYSVSREKKESFPLTVTSAQKNPTAFYLCASSIRQGFNEQFFGPGTRLTVL.